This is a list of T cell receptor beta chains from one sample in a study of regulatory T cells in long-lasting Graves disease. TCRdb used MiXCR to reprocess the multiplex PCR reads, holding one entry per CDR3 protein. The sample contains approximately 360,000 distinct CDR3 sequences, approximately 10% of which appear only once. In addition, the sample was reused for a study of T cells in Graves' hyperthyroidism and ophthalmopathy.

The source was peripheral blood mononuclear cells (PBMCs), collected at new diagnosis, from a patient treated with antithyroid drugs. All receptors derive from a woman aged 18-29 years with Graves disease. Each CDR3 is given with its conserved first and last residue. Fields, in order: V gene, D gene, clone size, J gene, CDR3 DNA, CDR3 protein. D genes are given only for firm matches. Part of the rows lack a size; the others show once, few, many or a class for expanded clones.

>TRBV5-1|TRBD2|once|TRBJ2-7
TGCGCCAGCAGGAGCGGGAGGGCGGGAGAGCAGTACTTC
CASRSGRAGEQYF
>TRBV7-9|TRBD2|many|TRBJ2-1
TGTGCCAGCAGCAATAAAGCGGGAGACTCCTACAATGAGCAGTTCTTC
CASSNKAGDSYNEQFF
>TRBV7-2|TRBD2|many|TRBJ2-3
TGTGCCAGCAGCTTACCCCTAGCGGGGGGGCCTGCGGATACGCAGTATTTT
CASSLPLAGGPADTQYF
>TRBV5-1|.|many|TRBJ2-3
TGCGCCAGCAGCCCGGACTCCTTAGTCGGAGATACGCAGTATTTT
CASSPDSLVGDTQYF
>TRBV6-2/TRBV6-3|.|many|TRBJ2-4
TGTGCCAGCATCTCCCGGCGGAGTCTAGCCAAAAACATTCAGTACTTC
CASISRRSLAKNIQYF
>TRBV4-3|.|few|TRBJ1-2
TGCGCCAGCAGCCGCACTCAGAATTCCTTGCGAGGCTACACCTTC
CASSRTQNSLRGYTF
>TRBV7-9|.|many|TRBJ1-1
TGTGCCAGCAGCGTAAAGGGACCGAACACTGAAGCTTTCTTT
CASSVKGPNTEAFF
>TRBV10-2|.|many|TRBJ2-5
TGCGCCAGCAGCGACCCAAGGAAGGAAGAGACCCAGTACTTC
CASSDPRKEETQYF
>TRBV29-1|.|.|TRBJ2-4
TGCAGCGTTGAAGTGTACGAAAACATTCAGTACTTC
CSVEVYENIQYF
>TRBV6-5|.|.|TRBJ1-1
TGTGCCAGCAGTTACAGAGCGACAGCCGGCAACACTGAAGCTTTCTTT
CASSYRATAGNTEAFF
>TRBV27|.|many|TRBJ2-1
TGTGCCACCAAAACAGGGGGGGGTTTCGGTGAGCAGTTCTTC
CATKTGGGFGEQFF